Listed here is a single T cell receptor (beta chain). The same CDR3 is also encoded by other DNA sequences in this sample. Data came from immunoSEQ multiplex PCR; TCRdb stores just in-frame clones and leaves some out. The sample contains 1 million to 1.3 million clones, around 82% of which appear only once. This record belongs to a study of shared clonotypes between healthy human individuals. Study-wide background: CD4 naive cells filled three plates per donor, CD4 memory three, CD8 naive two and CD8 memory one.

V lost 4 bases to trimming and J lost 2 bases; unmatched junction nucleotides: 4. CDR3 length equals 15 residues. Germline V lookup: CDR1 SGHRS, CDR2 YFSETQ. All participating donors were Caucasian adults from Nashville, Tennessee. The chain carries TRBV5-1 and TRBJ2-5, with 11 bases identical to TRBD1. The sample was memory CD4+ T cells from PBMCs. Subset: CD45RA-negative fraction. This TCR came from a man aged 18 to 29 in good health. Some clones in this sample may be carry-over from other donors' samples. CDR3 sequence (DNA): TGCGCCAGCAGCACTGGGACAGGGGGGCAAGAGACCCAGTACTTC. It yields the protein CASSTGTGGQETQYF.